What follows describes a single TCR beta chain. Multiplex PCR relied on 32 V and 13 J primers to amplify TCR beta CDR3. MiXCR, applied by TCRdb to the multiplex PCR reads, yields one record per CDR3 protein. The profile shows fewer than 3,500 distinct CDR3 sequences, 35% to 50% of them singletons. The sample belongs to a study of immune heterogeneity within non-small cell lung tumors. Bulk tumor genomic DNA, roughly 540 ng per sample, was the template. Several biopsies were spaced far apart within each primary tumor and obtained as surgery took place. Enrolled patients presented with newly diagnosed, previously untreated non-small cell lung cancer and underwent curative surgery. Patients newly diagnosed with non-small cell lung cancer and having curative-intent surgery served as donors. The ends lost 4 bases at V and 8 bases at J; junction bases unmatched: 8. This CDR3 has 14 residues. Germline V gene lookup returns CDR1 SGHTA and CDR2 FQGNSA.

The sequence was obtained from a woman aged 60-70 years with non-small cell lung cancer. The material sequenced was lung tumor tissue. J is TRBJ1-2 and V is TRBV7-2; 9 bases map to TRBD1. The CDR3 region has the DNA TGTGCCAGCAGCTCGTCACAGGGGGCGCCGGGCTACACCTTC. Protein product: CASSSSQGAPGYTF.